These 32 T cell receptor beta chains were sequenced from one sample in a study of blood T cell repertoires in COVID-19. TCRdb's table, derived via immunoSEQ multiplex PCR, lists solely in-frame clones and lacks some. The table records some 250,000 clones, around 86% of them present only once. The specimen was peripheral blood. The origin of the receptors is a man aged 25 to 45 who had recovered from COVID-19.

The chain combines TRBV4-1 with TRBJ1-6, with D maybe TRBD1 (6 bases). Looked up from germline, CDR1 is MGHRA and CDR2 is YSYEKL. V dropped 3 bases and J dropped 7 bases, with 13 bases sitting between them. The CDR3 sequence is 15 residues long. CDR3 bases: TGCGCCAGCAGCCACCCGACGGGGGGCAATTCACCCCTCCACTTT. Translated, it gives CASSHPTGGNSPLHF.

The V and J genes are TRBV6-4 and TRBJ2-3; TRBD2 aligns across 15 bases. V trimming: 6 bases; J trimming: 5 bases; junction bases outside the gene matches: 3. The CDR3 length is 15 residues. Germline loops: CDR1 MRHNA, CDR2 SNTAGT. CDR3: CASSAGLAGGDTQYF. The DNA for the CDR3 is TGTGCCAGCAGCGCGGGACTAGCGGGGGGAGATACGCAGTATTTT.

Only a few counts were recorded for this clone. This chain connects TRBV3-1 (or the pseudogene TRBV3-2) to TRBJ1-2, with 10 bases that match TRBD1. This CDR3 is 14 amino acids long. The V segment lost 1 base and the J segment 8 bases; nucleotides outside the gene matches: 4. Germline V CDR1 and CDR2: LGHDT, YNNKEL (reference sequence). CDR3 sequence reads: CASSQGQGAFGYTF. CDR3 bases: TGTGCCAGCAGCCAAGGACAGGGGGCCTTCGGCTACACCTTC.

A single count supports this clone. The chain recombines TRBV27 with TRBJ1-5, with 7 positions matching TRBD1. Losses at the gene ends were 6 bases for V and 2 bases for J; bases not matched to a gene: 10. The CDR3 totals 16 residues. Germline-derived CDR1 and CDR2 are MNHEY and SMNVEV (reference sequence). The CDR3 reads CASSPARTGGNQPQHF. For the CDR3, the DNA is TGTGCCAGCAGCCCAGCTCGAACAGGGGGCAATCAGCCCCAGCATTTT.

This chain uses TRBV7-2 with TRBJ2-5; 12 bases fit TRBD1. Germline-derived CDR1 and CDR2 are SGHTA and FQGNSA. The V segment lost 5 bases and the J segment 7 bases; nucleotides outside the gene matches: 11. The CDR3 has 16 amino acids. The CDR3 is CASSPGGQGATGTQYF. Written as DNA, the CDR3 is TGTGCCAGCAGCCCTGGGGGACAGGGGGCCACAGGGACCCAGTACTTC.

This chain uses TRBV7-2 with TRBJ2-5, with D possibly being TRBD2 (6 bases). CDR3 length: 14 residues. The germline V gene encodes CDR1 SGHTA and CDR2 FQGNSA. V lost 6 bases to trimming and J lost 0 bases, with 11 bases between them. CDR3: CASRLATYQETQYF. The DNA for the CDR3 is TGTGCCAGCAGGCTAGCGACGTACCAAGAGACCCAGTACTTC. Filled out from reference TRBV7-2 and TRBJ2-5, the complete variable domain reads GAGVSQSPSNKVTEKGKDVELRCDPISGHTALYWYRQSLGQGLEFLIYFQGNSAPDKSGLPSDRFSAERTGGSVSTLTIQRTQQEDSAVYLCASRLATYQETQYFGPGTRLLVL.

This rearrangement joins TRBV7-9 to TRBJ2-3; perhaps TRBD2 as D (5 bases). V was shortened by 7 bases and J by 1 base, with 21 bases between the two germline ends. The V gene's germline CDR1 is SEHNR and CDR2 FQNEAQ (reference sequence). This CDR3 has 17 residues. The CDR3, as DNA: TGTGCCAGCACTCAACTCGGCGGGCGAGCCCGCACAGATACGCAGTATTTT. Translated: CASTQLGGRARTDTQYF.

This chain uses TRBV3-1 (or the pseudogene TRBV3-2) with TRBJ2-7; a possible D gene is TRBD1 (5 bases). CDR1 is LGHDT and CDR2 is YNNKEL in the germline V gene (reference sequence). The CDR3 covers 15 residues. V lost 1 base and J 4 bases, leaving 14 bases between the germline ends. This chain's CDR3 is CASSQVGGRGYEQYF. The CDR3 DNA reads as TGTGCCAGCAGCCAAGTCGGTGGTAGGGGTTACGAGCAGTACTTC.

This clone was observed a handful of times. V gene TRBV25-1 combines with J gene TRBJ2-5; tentative D call: TRBD1 (5 bases). CDR3 length: 13 residues. V was cut by 6 bases and J by 8 bases, with 16 bases left in between. The germline CDR1 and CDR2 sequences are MGHDK and SYGVNS. CDR3 in DNA: TGTGCCAGCAGCAGAGCCCACGACAGTACCCAGTACTTC. Amino acids: CASSRAHDSTQYF.

The sample holds a few counts of this clone. V usage is TRBV10-3 and J usage is TRBJ1-3; D remains ambiguous. The CDR3 totals 11 residues. The germline V gene has CDR1 ENHRY and CDR2 SYGVKD. V was trimmed by 5 bases and J by 6 bases, leaving 5 bases between them. CDR3 DNA sequence: TGTGCCATCAGTCGGGAAAACACCATATATTTT. Protein product: CAISRENTIYF.

This chain joins TRBV27 and TRBJ2-2; D is unresolved. V was pared by 2 bases and J by 7 bases, with 20 bases between. Looked up from germline, CDR1 is MNHEY and CDR2 is SMNVEV (reference sequence). CDR3 length: 17 amino acids. In nucleotides, the CDR3 is TGTGCCAGCAGTTTAAATGGTTTACAGCTCATCGGCGGGGAGCTGTTTTTT. The encoded protein is CASSLNGLQLIGGELFF.

This clone occurred a few times. The chain links TRBV23-1 to TRBJ1-5; the D is unclear. TRBV23-1 is marked as an open reading frame, function uncertain. This CDR3 comprises 13 residues. V lost 6 bases, J lost 2 bases, and 8 bases lay in between. The CDR3 bases are TGCGCCAGCAGCCACTGTGGCAATCAGCCCCAGCATTTT. Its protein is CASSHCGNQPQHF.

V gene TRBV19 combines with J gene TRBJ1-4; 10 nucleotides line up with TRBD1. V dropped 5 bases and J dropped 0; count of bases not matched to a gene: 6. CDR3 length: 17 residues. CDR1 and CDR2 (germline): LNHDA, SQIVND (reference sequence). This chain's CDR3 is CASSGTGARATNEKLFF. The DNA of the CDR3 is TGTGCCAGTAGTGGGACAGGGGCGAGAGCAACTAATGAAAAACTGTTTTTT. Combining the CDR3 with reference TRBV19 and TRBJ1-4 gives the whole variable domain DGGITQSPKYLFRKEGQNVTLSCEQNLNHDAMYWYRQDPGQGLRLIYYSQIVNDFQKGDIAEGYSVSREKKESFPLTVTSAQKNPTAFYLCASSGTGARATNEKLFFGSGTQLSVL.

The rearrangement uses TRBV18 and TRBJ1-5; D gene ambiguous. CDR3 length: 13 amino acids. Germline CDR1 KGHSH, CDR2 LQKENI. V was clipped by 5 bases and J by 5 bases, with 10 bases between them. DNA of the CDR3: TGTGCCAGCTCAGAGGGTCCTTATCAGCCCCAGCATTTT. It translates to CASSEGPYQPQHF.

The CDR3 sequence: CASSTGQSQETQYF. CDR3 DNA: TGCGCCAGCAGCACCGGACAGTCCCAAGAGACCCAGTACTTC. V usage is TRBV5-1 and J usage is TRBJ2-5; weak D call: TRBD1 (6 bases). Trimming took off 4 bases at V and 1 base at J, with 11 bases between the two ends. Germline CDR1 and CDR2: SGHRS and YFSETQ. This CDR3 comprises 14 residues.

V gene TRBV27 combines with J gene TRBJ1-5; D remains ambiguous. V was shortened by 5 bases and J by 4 bases, with 15 bases between the two germline ends. Per the germline V gene, CDR1 is MNHEY and CDR2 is SMNVEV (reference sequence). The CDR3 is 15 residues long. The CDR3 nucleotides read TGTGCCAGCAGTGTCCGGGGTCGAGGGAATCAGCCCCAGCATTTT. The encoded protein is CASSVRGRGNQPQHF.

This sequence joins TRBV19 and TRBJ2-1, with 8 bases fitting TRBD2. The ends lost 4 bases at V and 5 bases at J; junction bases unmatched: 4. The CDR3 has 14 residues. The V gene's germline CDR1 is LNHDA and CDR2 SQIVND (reference sequence). The DNA of the CDR3 is TGTGCCAGTAGTAACAGCGGGGGCAACAATGAGCAGTTCTTC. Translated, it gives CASSNSGGNNEQFF. Full variable domain (rest looked up from reference TRBV19 and TRBJ2-1): DGGITQSPKYLFRKEGQNVTLSCEQNLNHDAMYWYRQDPGQGLRLIYYSQIVNDFQKGDIAEGYSVSREKKESFPLTVTSAQKNPTAFYLCASSNSGGNNEQFFGPGTRLTVL.

This clone has a single count. The chain employs TRBV6-5 and TRBJ2-1; maybe TRBD2 (7 bases). Germline V gene sequence: CDR1 MNHEY, CDR2 SVGAGI. The CDR3 covers 15 residues. V was pared by 6 bases and J by 2 bases, with 14 bases between. Here the CDR3 reads CASSSTGGTYNEQFF. The CDR3 nucleotides read TGTGCCAGCAGCTCCACGGGGGGCACCTACAATGAGCAGTTCTTC.

The J gene is TRBJ2-3, the V gene TRBV12-5, with 9 bases that match TRBD2. This CDR3 is 19 amino acids long. Germline loops: CDR1 LGHNT, CDR2 FRNRAP. After removal of 3 bases from V and 4 bases from J, the junction contained 17 bases not matched to a gene. The CDR3: CASGFLRRGGRCASDTQYF. The CDR3 DNA sequence: TGTGCTAGTGGTTTCCTTCGGCGGGGGGGCCGTTGTGCGTCAGATACGCAGTATTTT.

In its sample, this clone was seen a few times. J is TRBJ1-3 and V is TRBV18, with D perhaps TRBD1 (5 bases). Germline CDR1 is KGHSH and CDR2 is LQKENI. The V gene lost 2 bases and the J gene lost 8 bases, with 16 bases spanning the gap. The CDR3 runs 15 residues. CDR3 region: CASSPREMEQDTIYF. The CDR3 region has the DNA TGTGCCAGCTCACCAAGGGAAATGGAACAGGACACCATATATTTT.

This clone was seen ten or more times. This sequence joins TRBV19 and TRBJ1-3, with a possible D match to TRBD1 (5 bases). Deletions cut 7 bases from V and 4 bases from J, with 11 bases between. The CDR3 is 13 amino acids. Germline V gene data show CDR1 as LNHDA and CDR2 as SQIVND (reference sequence). CDR3 sequence reads: CASTDITGNTIYF. In DNA form, the CDR3 reads TGTGCCAGTACGGACATTACGGGAAACACCATATATTTT. The whole variable domain, remainder taken from reference TRBV19 and TRBJ1-3, is DGGITQSPKYLFRKEGQNVTLSCEQNLNHDAMYWYRQDPGQGLRLIYYSQIVNDFQKGDIAEGYSVSREKKESFPLTVTSAQKNPTAFYLCASTDITGNTIYFGEGSWLTVV.

This clone was recorded only once. The chain joins TRBV2 to TRBJ2-7; TRBD1 matches at 7 bases. The V segment lost 9 bases and the J segment 5 bases; nucleotides outside the gene matches: 13. This CDR3 region has 14 residues. CDR1 and CDR2 (germline): SNHLY, FYNNEI. The CDR3 sequence: CASTSADRQNEQYV. In nucleotides, the CDR3 is TGTGCCAGTACATCCGCGGACAGGCAAAACGAGCAGTACGTC.

In its sample, this clone was seen once. The sample contains more than one DNA sequence encoding this CDR3. This chain joins TRBV10-1 and TRBJ1-1; tentative D call: TRBD1 (5 bases). This CDR3 spans 13 amino acids. V was pared by 6 bases and J by 4 bases, with 12 bases between. CDR1 is WNHNN, CDR2 SYGVQD, per germline (reference sequence). The CDR3 is CASSPGRITEAFF. The CDR3 DNA reads TGCGCCAGCAGCCCAGGGCGTATCACTGAAGCTTTCTTT.

This clone was counted only a few times. J is TRBJ2-7 and V is TRBV28, with 12 bases lining up with TRBD2. The CDR3 sequence is 14 residues long. Germline assignment: CDR1 MDHEN and CDR2 SYDVKM. V lost 10 bases and J lost 2; bases outside the gene matches: 6. The CDR3: CATTASGGAYEQYV. CDR3 sequence (DNA): TGTGCCACCACCGCTAGCGGGGGGGCCTACGAGCAGTACGTC.

The V call is TRBV5-6, the J call TRBJ1-2; TRBD1 aligns across 8 bases. The CDR3 contains 12 residues. Germline V gene lookup returns CDR1 SGHDT and CDR2 YYEEEE. The ends lost 4 bases at V and 7 bases at J; junction bases unmatched: 3. The DNA for the CDR3 is TGTGCCAGCAGCCGGACAGGGTCTGGCTACACCTTC. Translating it yields CASSRTGSGYTF.

This sequence joins TRBV5-1 and TRBJ1-2; D ambiguous. The CDR3 extends over 12 amino acids. Germline CDR1 and CDR2: SGHRS and YFSETQ. Trimming took off 5 bases at V and 1 base at J, with 6 bases between the two ends. The CDR3 DNA follows: TGCGCCAGCAGAGGAGGTAACTATGGCTACACCTTC. Translating gives CASRGGNYGYTF.

There are a few counts of this clone. The chain links TRBV5-1 to TRBJ2-2; 12 bases are a match to TRBD2. CDR1 is SGHRS and CDR2 is YFSETQ in the germline V gene. V gave up 6 bases and J gave up 2 bases; unmatched junction bases: 8. The CDR3 totals 17 residues. CDR3 coding DNA: TGCGCCAGCACGAAGACTAGCGGGGGAGTAAACACCGGGGAGCTGTTTTTT. Translating gives CASTKTSGGVNTGELFF.

There are a few counts of this clone. The chain links TRBV25-1 to TRBJ2-5, with 7 bases fitting TRBD1. The CDR3 is 15 amino acids. Trimming took 4 bases from V and 1 from J; bases not matched to a gene: 6. Looked up from germline, CDR1 is MGHDK and CDR2 is SYGVNS. CDR3 DNA sequence: TGTGCCAGCAGTGTCGCCGGACAGGCCCAAGAGACCCAGTACTTC. As protein: CASSVAGQAQETQYF.

This chain uses TRBV28 with TRBJ1-5; the match to TRBD1 covers 8 bases. From germline, CDR1 is MDHEN and CDR2 SYDVKM. The J segment lost 2 bases and the V segment lost 5 bases, leaving 5 bases of the junction unmatched. This CDR3 has 15 amino acids. Here the CDR3 DNA reads TGTGCCAGCAGTACTCCGGGACAGGGCAATCAGCCCCAGCATTTT. It codes for CASSTPGQGNQPQHF.

This rearrangement joins TRBV10-1 to TRBJ2-1; possible D gene TRBD2, 5 bases. CDR3 size: 13 residues. Germline CDR1 reads WNHNN; CDR2 reads SYGVQD (reference sequence). V lost 4 bases and J lost 4, with 8 bases in between. The CDR3 coding sequence is TGCGCCAGCAGTGGAGGGTATTACAATGAGCAGTTCTTC. It yields the protein CASSGGYYNEQFF.

This chain links TRBV2 with TRBJ2-7; D perhaps matches TRBD1 (6 bases). V lost 4 bases and J lost 4, with 17 bases in between. This CDR3 contains 15 residues. The germline V gene encodes CDR1 SNHLY and CDR2 FYNNEI. The DNA of the CDR3 is TGTGCCAGCAGTGTTTCGGGACACGTGAATTACGAGCAGTACGTC. Translated, it gives CASSVSGHVNYEQYV.

J is TRBJ2-2 and V is TRBV3-1 (or the pseudogene TRBV3-2); 11 bases match TRBD2. The germline V gene encodes CDR1 LGHDT and CDR2 YNNKEL (reference sequence). Trimming cost V 6 bases and J 3 bases; bases outside gene matches: 15. This CDR3 contains 19 residues. CDR3 sequence (DNA): TGTGCCAGCAGTCCTTTATGGGCTAGCGGGGGGCCCTACACCGGGGAGCTGTTTTTT. This encodes CASSPLWASGGPYTGELFF.